This is a list of T cell receptor beta chains from one sample in a study of shared clonotypes between healthy human individuals. Sequenced by immunoSEQ multiplex PCR; TCRdb stores in-frame clones only, minus some. The repertoire includes some 1.5 million clones, roughly 96% of them detected once, and more than 0.9% sits in the top ten. The sequencing input was naive CD4+ T cells sorted from blood. The receptors derive from a man aged 30-40 years in good health. Both conserved end residues are part of each CDR3. The order of the fields is D gene, V gene, clone size, J gene, CDR3 protein, CDR3 DNA. The D gene is left open where the match is weak. Clone size appears in some rows only: once, few, many, or a class for an expanded clone.

d_call: TRBD1; v_call: TRBV9; clone_size: few; j_call: TRBJ2-2; cdr3_aa: CASSVAGQGFGELFF; cdr3_nt: TGTGCCAGCAGCGTAGCGGGACAGGGTTTCGGGGAGCTGTTTTTT
d_call: NA; v_call: TRBV5-1; clone_size: NA; j_call: TRBJ2-1; cdr3_aa: CASKGGAHNEQFF; cdr3_nt: TGCGCCAGCAAGGGGGGCGCTCACAATGAGCAGTTCTTC
d_call: NA; v_call: TRBV7-2; clone_size: NA; j_call: TRBJ1-1; cdr3_aa: CASSFNWGFTEAFF; cdr3_nt: TGTGCCAGCAGCTTTAATTGGGGGTTCACTGAAGCTTTCTTT
d_call: TRBD1; v_call: TRBV6-1; clone_size: NA; j_call: TRBJ1-3; cdr3_aa: CASSGTTGNPIYF; cdr3_nt: TGTGCCAGCAGTGGCACGACAGGGAACCCCATATATTTT
d_call: NA; v_call: TRBV5-4; clone_size: NA; j_call: TRBJ2-3; cdr3_aa: CASSPPSGWTDTQYF; cdr3_nt: TGTGCCAGCAGCCCCCCAAGCGGGTGGACAGATACGCAGTATTTT
d_call: TRBD2; v_call: TRBV6-1; clone_size: NA; j_call: TRBJ2-1; cdr3_aa: CASSQRTSYNEQFF; cdr3_nt: TGTGCCAGCAGTCAGAGGACTAGCTACAATGAGCAGTTCTTC
d_call: NA; v_call: TRBV27; clone_size: NA; j_call: TRBJ2-1; cdr3_aa: CASRVSSYNEQFF; cdr3_nt: TGTGCCAGCAGGGTTAGCTCCTACAATGAGCAGTTCTTC
d_call: NA; v_call: TRBV28; clone_size: NA; j_call: TRBJ1-5; cdr3_aa: CASSSVVGQPQHF; cdr3_nt: TGTGCCAGCAGTTCGGTAGTGGGGCAGCCCCAGCATTTT
d_call: TRBD1; v_call: TRBV5-4; clone_size: NA; j_call: TRBJ1-2; cdr3_aa: CASSLPGQGAHGYTF; cdr3_nt: TGTGCCAGCAGCCTCCCAGGACAGGGGGCGCATGGCTACACCTTC
d_call: NA; v_call: TRBV5-5; clone_size: NA; j_call: TRBJ1-1; cdr3_aa: CASSFQPTEATEAFF; cdr3_nt: TGTGCCAGCAGCTTCCAACCGACCGAGGCCACTGAAGCTTTCTTT